A single sample is the source of the 25 T cell receptor beta chains below, sequenced in a study of blood T cell repertoires in COVID-19. Sequencing was performed with immunoSEQ multiplex PCR; in TCRdb, only in-frame clones are kept and a portion is missing. Of 250,000 to 350,000 clones in the sample, about 90% were seen once. Material: PBMCs or T cells enriched from blood (not recorded which). The source is a woman under 30 with acute COVID-19.

The J gene is TRBJ2-2, the V gene TRBV7-9; 10 bases map to TRBD2. CDR1 is SEHNR and CDR2 is FQNEAQ in the germline V gene (reference sequence). V was pared by 6 bases and J by 6 bases, with 7 bases of the junction left unmatched. This CDR3 has 15 residues. The CDR3 region is CASRRLAGVSGELFF. DNA for the CDR3: TGTGCCAGCAGGCGACTAGCGGGTGTTTCCGGGGAGCTGTTTTTT.

This sequence joins TRBV19 and TRBJ1-2; 8 nucleotides agree with TRBD1. Germline V gene data show CDR1 as LNHDA and CDR2 as SQIVND (reference sequence). Germline trimming cut 7 bases from V and 4 bases from J; bases unmatched to any gene: 11. There are 15 residues in the CDR3. CDR3 in amino acids: CASTHGEGQGYGYTF. CDR3 bases: TGTGCCAGTACCCACGGCGAAGGACAGGGCTATGGCTACACCTTC.

This chain connects TRBV4-2 to TRBJ1-5; 8 positions match TRBD1. This CDR3 has 15 amino acids. Per the germline V gene, CDR1 is LGHNA and CDR2 is YNFKEQ. Losses at the gene ends were 5 bases for V and 3 bases for J; bases not matched to a gene: 6. CDR3 region: CASSDLQGVNQPQHF. CDR3 DNA: TGTGCCAGCAGCGATTTACAGGGGGTCAATCAGCCCCAGCATTTT.

This clone occurred once. The J gene is TRBJ1-1, the V gene TRBV30; 8 bases are shared with TRBD1. The CDR3 totals 15 residues. The germline CDR1 and CDR2 sequences are GTSNPN and SVGIG (reference sequence). With V trimmed by 3 bases and J by 0 bases, 6 bases remained unmatched. For the CDR3, the DNA is TGTGCCTGGAGCCTCTGGACAGGGCTGAACACTGAAGCTTTCTTT. Translating it yields CAWSLWTGLNTEAFF.

This chain joins TRBV19 and TRBJ2-5, with 7 bases identical to TRBD2. Germline CDR1 reads LNHDA; CDR2 reads SQIVND (reference sequence). J lost 5 bases, V lost 5 bases, and 5 bases had no gene match. The CDR3 is 13 residues long. CDR3 sequence: CASSLTAGETQYF. The CDR3 DNA follows: TGTGCCAGTAGTTTGACAGCGGGGGAGACCCAGTACTTC.

This clone appeared a few times. The CDR3 bases are TGTGCCAGCAGCCCCGGGGGGGTCACTGAAGCTTTCTTT. It specifies CASSPGGVTEAFF. The rearrangement joins TRBV3-1 (or the pseudogene TRBV3-2) to TRBJ1-1, with D perhaps TRBD1 (5 bases). Trimming shortened V by 4 bases and J by 4 bases, and 10 bases separated the two germline ends. Germline V gene lookup returns CDR1 LGHDT and CDR2 YNNKEL (reference sequence). The CDR3 runs 13 residues.

V usage is TRBV5-1 and J usage is TRBJ1-1; D gene uncertain. Germline CDR1 reads SGHRS; CDR2 reads YFSETQ. The V end lost 0 bases, the J end lost 7 bases, and 13 bases lay between the germline ends. This CDR3 is built from 14 residues. CDR3 residues: CASSLVAVSVEAFF. The CDR3 nucleotides are TGCGCCAGCAGCTTGGTGGCCGTCAGCGTTGAAGCTTTCTTT.

The genes are TRBV2 and TRBJ1-5, with D tentatively TRBD1 (6 bases). Trimming removed 4 bases from V and 3 bases from J, with 13 bases in between. The CDR3 totals 15 residues. Looked up from germline, CDR1 is SNHLY and CDR2 is FYNNEI. The DNA for the CDR3 is TGTGCCAGCAGTGCGGGGCCAGGGGACAATCAGCCCCAGCATTTT. This codes for CASSAGPGDNQPQHF. The whole variable domain, remainder taken from reference TRBV2 and TRBJ1-5, is EPEVTQTPSHQVTQMGQEVILRCVPISNHLYFYWYRQILGQKVEFLVSFYNNEISEKSEIFDDQFSVERPDGSNFTLKIRSTKLEDSAMYFCASSAGPGDNQPQHFGDGTRLSIL.

The rearrangement links TRBV6-5 to TRBJ1-2; 7 nucleotides align to TRBD1. In germline, CDR1 is MNHEY, CDR2 SVGAGI. This CDR3 has 14 amino acids. Trimming cost V 4 bases and J 5 bases; bases outside gene matches: 7. CDR3 bases: TGTGCCAGCAGTTCCTCGGGACAGTCATATGGCTACACCTTC. Translated: CASSSSGQSYGYTF.

J is TRBJ1-1 and V is TRBV27; no firm D call. From germline, CDR1 is MNHEY and CDR2 SMNVEV (reference sequence). Trimming stripped 7 bases from V and 1 base from J, with 10 bases between. The CDR3 contains 13 residues. The CDR3, as DNA: TGTGCCAGCAAGATCACGGGGAACACTGAAGCTTTCTTT. Translated: CASKITGNTEAFF.

V usage is TRBV18 and J usage is TRBJ2-7, with 8 bases aligning to TRBD2. Germline CDR1 KGHSH, CDR2 LQKENI. CDR3 length: 16 amino acids. J was trimmed by 6 bases and V by 5 bases; bases with no gene match: 15. The chain's CDR3 is CASSIGLAQIGSEQYF. In DNA, the CDR3 is TGTGCCAGCTCAATAGGACTAGCTCAGATAGGTTCCGAGCAGTACTTC.

This clone appeared a single time. This chain connects TRBV5-1 to TRBJ1-1; TRBD1 matches 8 bases. Germline CDR1 is SGHRS and CDR2 is YFSETQ. J was trimmed by 4 bases and V by 5 bases; bases with no gene match: 7. CDR3 length: 14 residues. CDR3 coding DNA: TGCGCCAGCAGAAGGCAGGGGGCCGTCACTGAAGCTTTCTTT. Protein product: CASRRQGAVTEAFF.

The chain recombines TRBV7-8 with TRBJ1-2; tentative D call: TRBD1 (5 bases). Germline V gives CDR1 SGHVS, CDR2 FQNEAQ. The germline V and J ends were trimmed by 5 bases and 4 bases, with 20 bases remaining between them. CDR3 size: 16 residues. The CDR3 region is CASSPDGRGGGYGYTF. The CDR3 DNA reads as TGTGCCAGCAGCCCAGACGGGAGGGGCGGGGGCTATGGCTACACCTTC.

V gene TRBV29-1 combines with J gene TRBJ2-1; TRBD2 matches at 8 bases. Germline V gene sequence: CDR1 SQVTM, CDR2 ANQGSEA. This CDR3 region has 13 residues. With 1 base clipped from V and 6 bases from J, the junction kept 2 bases outside the gene matches. In nucleotides, the CDR3 is TGCAGCGTTGAAGCGGGAGGGCCCAATGAGCAGTTCTTC. It specifies CSVEAGGPNEQFF.

The V gene is TRBV21-1, the J gene TRBJ2-7; the table names TRBD1, a call not compared with the DNA. TRBV21-1 is a listed pseudogene. The CDR3 runs to 15 residues. The CDR3 DNA follows: TGTGCCAGCAGCTTTGGGACAGCATATTACTACGAGCAGTACTTC. Residues: CASSFGTAYYYEQYF.

The chain is built from TRBV13 and TRBJ2-1, with 7 bases fitting TRBD2. Germline CDR1 and CDR2: PRHDT and FYEKMQ (reference sequence). Trimming took 5 bases from V and 2 from J; bases not matched to a gene: 9. This CDR3 has 16 amino acids. Here the CDR3 DNA reads TGTGCCAGCAGCCGGCCGCTAGCGGCAGCCTACAATGAGCAGTTCTTC. This encodes CASSRPLAAAYNEQFF. Full variable domain (rest looked up from reference TRBV13 and TRBJ2-1): AAGVIQSPRHLIKEKRETATLKCYPIPRHDTVYWYQQGPGQDPQFLISFYEKMQSDKGSIPDRFSAQQFSDYHSELNMSSLELGDSALYFCASSRPLAAAYNEQFFGPGTRLTVL.

J is TRBJ2-5 and V is TRBV7-2; TRBD2 might be the D (5 bases). This CDR3 has 13 amino acids. Trimming pared 2 bases from V and 3 bases from J, leaving 7 bases between. Germline V CDR1 and CDR2: SGHTA, FQGNSA. The CDR3 sequence is CASSLRREETQYF. The CDR3 DNA follows: TGTGCCAGCAGCTTAAGGCGGGAAGAGACCCAGTACTTC.

V usage is TRBV13 and J usage is TRBJ1-4; TRBD1 aligns across 9 bases. Germline CDR1 is PRHDT and CDR2 is FYEKMQ (reference sequence). This CDR3 contains 14 residues. After removal of 5 bases from V and 7 bases from J, the junction contained 5 bases not matched to a gene. The CDR3 DNA is TGTGCCAGCAGCACTCGACAGGGGGTTGAAAAACTGTTTTTT. Translated: CASSTRQGVEKLFF.

The CDR3 DNA follows: TGTGCCAGCAGTTTATACCCTGTGTTGGGACAGGGGGCAACTAATTCACCCCTCCACTTT. Protein: CASSLYPVLGQGATNSPLHF. The rearrangement links TRBV27 to TRBJ1-6; 12 bases fit TRBD1. Germline CDR1 and CDR2: MNHEY and SMNVEV (reference sequence). J gave up 6 bases and V 1 base, and 13 bases lay outside the gene matches. There are 20 residues in the CDR3.

The chain recombines TRBV25-1 with TRBJ2-7; D might be TRBD2 (6 bases). V lost 6 bases and J lost 0, with 9 bases in between. The CDR3 extends over 13 amino acids. The V gene's germline CDR1 is MGHDK and CDR2 SYGVNS. The CDR3 sequence is CASSGSLSYEQYF. Here the CDR3 DNA reads TGTGCCAGCAGCGGGAGCCTCTCCTACGAGCAGTACTTC.

The chain carries TRBV19 and TRBJ1-5; no reliable D call. Germline CDR1 LNHDA, CDR2 SQIVND (reference sequence). Trimming took off 4 bases at V and 0 bases at J, with 10 bases between the two ends. The CDR3 runs 15 residues. CDR3 sequence (DNA): TGTGCCAGTAGTACAGGACTCTATAGCAATCAGCCCCAGCATTTT. As protein: CASSTGLYSNQPQHF.

The chain links TRBV7-9 to TRBJ1-6; D gene ambiguous. V shed 5 bases and J shed 12 bases, with 11 bases lying between them. The germline V gene encodes CDR1 SEHNR and CDR2 FQNEAQ (reference sequence). CDR3 length: 12 residues. The CDR3 spells CASSPLGGPLHF. CDR3 bases: TGTGCCAGCAGCCCACTCGGAGGACCCCTCCACTTT.

This chain uses TRBV28 with TRBJ2-7; D unclear. Germline V gene lookup returns CDR1 MDHEN and CDR2 SYDVKM. This CDR3 region has 15 residues. The V gene lost 7 bases and the J gene lost 0 bases, with 16 bases spanning the gap. The CDR3 loop reads CASNPAGDSSYEQYF. The CDR3 DNA follows: TGTGCCAGCAACCCGGCAGGCGATAGCTCCTACGAGCAGTACTTC.

This chain links TRBV6-2 or TRBV6-3 with TRBJ1-1; D might be TRBD1 (5 bases). Trimming removed 4 bases from V and 0 bases from J, with 9 bases in between. This CDR3 region has 14 residues. Germline V gives CDR1 MNHEY, CDR2 SVGEGT. DNA for the CDR3: TGTGCCAGCAGTTTCGGACATATGAACACTGAAGCTTTCTTT. Protein sequence: CASSFGHMNTEAFF.

This rearrangement joins TRBV4-2 to TRBJ1-4; D is undetermined. Deletions cut 1 base from V and 4 bases from J, with 7 bases between. This CDR3 has 14 residues. The V gene's germline CDR1 is LGHNA and CDR2 YNFKEQ. The CDR3 spells CASSQVGSNEKLFF. DNA of the CDR3: TGTGCCAGCAGCCAAGTGGGGAGTAATGAAAAACTGTTTTTT.